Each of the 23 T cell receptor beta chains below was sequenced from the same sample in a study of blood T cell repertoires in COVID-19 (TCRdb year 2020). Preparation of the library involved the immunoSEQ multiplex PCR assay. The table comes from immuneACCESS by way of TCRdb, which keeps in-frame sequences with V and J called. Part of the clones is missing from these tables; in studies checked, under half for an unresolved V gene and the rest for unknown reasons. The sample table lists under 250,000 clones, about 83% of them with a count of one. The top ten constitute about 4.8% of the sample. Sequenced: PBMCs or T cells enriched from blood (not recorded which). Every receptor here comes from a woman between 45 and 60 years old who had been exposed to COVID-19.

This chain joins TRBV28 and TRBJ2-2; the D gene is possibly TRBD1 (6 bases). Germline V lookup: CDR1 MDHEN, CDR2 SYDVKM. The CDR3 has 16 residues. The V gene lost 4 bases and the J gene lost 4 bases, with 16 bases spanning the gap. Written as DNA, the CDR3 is TGTGCCAGCAGTTCGAGACCCCCCAGGGGCACCGGGGAGCTGTTTTTT. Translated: CASSSRPPRGTGELFF.

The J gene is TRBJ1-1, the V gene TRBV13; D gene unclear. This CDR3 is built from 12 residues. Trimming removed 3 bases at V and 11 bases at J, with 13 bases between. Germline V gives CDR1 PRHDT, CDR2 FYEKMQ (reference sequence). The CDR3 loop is CASSLAVGKAFF. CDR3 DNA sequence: TGTGCCAGCAGCTTGGCGGTCGGAAAGGCTTTCTTT.

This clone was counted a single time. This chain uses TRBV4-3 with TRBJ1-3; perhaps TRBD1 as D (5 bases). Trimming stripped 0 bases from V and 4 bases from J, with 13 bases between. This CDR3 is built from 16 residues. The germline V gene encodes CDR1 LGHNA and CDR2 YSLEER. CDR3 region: CASSQESGAEGNTIYF. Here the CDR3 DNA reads TGCGCCAGCAGCCAAGAAAGCGGGGCGGAGGGAAACACCATATATTTT.

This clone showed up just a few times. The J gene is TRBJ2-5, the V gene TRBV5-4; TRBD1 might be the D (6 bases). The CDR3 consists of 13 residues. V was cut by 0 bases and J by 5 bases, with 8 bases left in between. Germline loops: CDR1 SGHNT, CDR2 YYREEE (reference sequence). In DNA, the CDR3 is TGTGCCAGCAGCTTGGGGACAGTCGAGACCCAGTACTTC. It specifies CASSLGTVETQYF.

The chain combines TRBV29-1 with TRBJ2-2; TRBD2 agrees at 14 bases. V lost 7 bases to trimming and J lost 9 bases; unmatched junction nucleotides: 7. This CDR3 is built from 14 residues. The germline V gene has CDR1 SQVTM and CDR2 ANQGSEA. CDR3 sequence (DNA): TGCAGCGCCGTGACTAGCGGGGGGGCGCGGGAGCTGTTTTTT. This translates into CSAVTSGGARELFF.

CDR3 region: CATGQGAAPTQYF. CDR3 DNA: TGCGCCACAGGACAGGGGGCGGCCCCGACCCAGTACTTC. The chain recombines TRBV10-2 with TRBJ2-5, with 11 bases that match TRBD1. The CDR3 sequence is 13 residues long. Germline V gene lookup returns CDR1 WSHSY and CDR2 SAAADI. V lost 10 bases, J lost 7 bases, and 8 bases stayed unmatched.

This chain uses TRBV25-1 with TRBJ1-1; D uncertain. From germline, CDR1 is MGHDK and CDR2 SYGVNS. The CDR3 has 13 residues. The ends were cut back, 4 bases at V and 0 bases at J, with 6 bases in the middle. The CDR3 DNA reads TGTGCCAGCAGTGGTTATATGAACACTGAAGCTTTCTTT. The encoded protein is CASSGYMNTEAFF.

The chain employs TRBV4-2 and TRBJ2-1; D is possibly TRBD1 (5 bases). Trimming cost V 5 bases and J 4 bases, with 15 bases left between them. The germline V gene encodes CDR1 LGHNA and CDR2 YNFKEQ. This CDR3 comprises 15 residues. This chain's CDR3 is CASSSLGRGYNEQFF. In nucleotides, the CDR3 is TGTGCCAGCAGCTCCCTGGGAAGGGGTTACAATGAGCAGTTCTTC.

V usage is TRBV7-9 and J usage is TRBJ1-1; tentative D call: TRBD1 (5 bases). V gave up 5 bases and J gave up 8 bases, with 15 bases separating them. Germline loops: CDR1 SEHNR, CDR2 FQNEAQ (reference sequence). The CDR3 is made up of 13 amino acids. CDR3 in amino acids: CASSKRQSEEAFF. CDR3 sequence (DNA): TGTGCCAGCAGCAAAAGACAGTCTGAGGAAGCTTTCTTT.

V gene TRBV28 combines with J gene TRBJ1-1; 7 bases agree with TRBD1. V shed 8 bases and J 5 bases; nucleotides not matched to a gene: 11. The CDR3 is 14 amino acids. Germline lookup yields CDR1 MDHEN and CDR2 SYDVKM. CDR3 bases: TGTGCCAGCTCCACACAGGGGATAGGGACTGAAGCTTTCTTT. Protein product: CASSTQGIGTEAFF. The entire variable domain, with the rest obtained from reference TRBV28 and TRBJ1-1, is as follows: DVKVTQSSRYLVKRTGEKVFLECVQDMDHENMFWYRQDPGLGLRLIYFSYDVKMKEKGDIPEGYSVSREKKERFSLILESASTNQTSMYLCASSTQGIGTEAFFGQGTRLTVV.

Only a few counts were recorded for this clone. Written as DNA, the CDR3 is TGTGCCAGCAGCCAAGGGCACCACGAGCAGTACTTC. This codes for CASSQGHHEQYF. This chain connects TRBV3-1 (or the pseudogene TRBV3-2) to TRBJ2-7, with D uncertain. V was shortened by 1 base and J by 5 bases, with 6 bases between the two germline ends. Per germline, CDR1 LGHDT and CDR2 YNNKEL (reference sequence). The length of the CDR3 is 12 residues.

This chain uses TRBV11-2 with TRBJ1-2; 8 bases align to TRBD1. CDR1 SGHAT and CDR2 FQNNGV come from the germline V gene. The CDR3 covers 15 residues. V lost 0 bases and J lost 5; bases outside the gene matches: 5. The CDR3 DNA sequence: TGTGCCAGCAGCTTAGAGCGGACAGGGCGGTATGGCTACACCTTC. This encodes CASSLERTGRYGYTF. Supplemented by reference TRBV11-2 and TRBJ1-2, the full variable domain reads EAGVAQSPRYKIIEKRQSVAFWCNPISGHATLYWYQQILGQGPKLLIQFQNNGVVDDSQLPKDRFSAERLKGVDSTLKIQPAKLEDSAVYLCASSLERTGRYGYTFGSGTRLTVV.

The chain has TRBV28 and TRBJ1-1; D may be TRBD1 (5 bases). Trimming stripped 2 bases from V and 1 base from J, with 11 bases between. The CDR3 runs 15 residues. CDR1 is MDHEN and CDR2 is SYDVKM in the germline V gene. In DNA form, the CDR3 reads TGTGCCAGCAGTTTAAGAAGGGGCCGGAACACTGAAGCTTTCTTT. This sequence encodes CASSLRRGRNTEAFF.

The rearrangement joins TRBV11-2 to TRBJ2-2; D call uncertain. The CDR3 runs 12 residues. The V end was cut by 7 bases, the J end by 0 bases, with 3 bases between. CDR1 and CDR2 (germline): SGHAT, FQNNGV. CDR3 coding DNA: TGTGCCAGCAACACGAACACCGGGGAGCTGTTTTTT. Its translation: CASNTNTGELFF.

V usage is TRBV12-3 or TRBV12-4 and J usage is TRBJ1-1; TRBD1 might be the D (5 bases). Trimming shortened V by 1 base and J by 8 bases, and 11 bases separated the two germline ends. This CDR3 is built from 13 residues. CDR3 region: CASSLVDSSEAFF. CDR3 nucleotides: TGTGCCAGCAGTTTAGTCGACAGTTCAGAAGCTTTCTTT.

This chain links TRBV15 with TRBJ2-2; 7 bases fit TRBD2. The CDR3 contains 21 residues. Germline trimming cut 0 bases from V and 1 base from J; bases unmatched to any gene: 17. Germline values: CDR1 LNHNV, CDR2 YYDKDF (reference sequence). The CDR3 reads CATSRDRAGVQPLKNTGELFF. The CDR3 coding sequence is TGTGCCACCAGCAGAGATAGGGCGGGGGTCCAACCTTTAAAGAACACCGGGGAGCTGTTTTTT.

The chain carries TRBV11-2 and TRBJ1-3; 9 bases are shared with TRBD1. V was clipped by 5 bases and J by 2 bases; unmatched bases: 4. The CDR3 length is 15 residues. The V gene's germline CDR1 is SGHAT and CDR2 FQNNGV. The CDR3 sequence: CASSTTGGPGNTIYF. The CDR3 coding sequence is TGTGCCAGCAGCACCACAGGGGGCCCTGGAAACACCATATATTTT.

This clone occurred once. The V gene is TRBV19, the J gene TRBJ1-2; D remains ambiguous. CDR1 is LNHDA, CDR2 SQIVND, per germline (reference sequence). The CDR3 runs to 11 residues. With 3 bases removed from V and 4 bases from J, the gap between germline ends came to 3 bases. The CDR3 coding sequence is TGTGCCAGTAGTATCTTCTATGGCTACACCTTC. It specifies CASSIFYGYTF.

The CDR3 DNA is TGTGCCTGGAGGCTACGGGGGAATGAGCAGTTCTTC. It translates to CAWRLRGNEQFF. The chain is built from TRBV30 and TRBJ2-1, with D perhaps matching TRBD2 (6 bases). From germline, CDR1 is GTSNPN and CDR2 SVGIG (reference sequence). The CDR3 covers 12 residues. Deletions cut 3 bases from V and 7 bases from J, with 10 bases between.

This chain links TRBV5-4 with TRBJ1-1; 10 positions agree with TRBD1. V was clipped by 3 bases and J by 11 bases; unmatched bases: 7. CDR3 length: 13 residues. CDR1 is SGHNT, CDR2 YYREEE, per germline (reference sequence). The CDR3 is CASSYGQGDGAFF. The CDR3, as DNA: TGTGCCAGCAGCTACGGACAGGGGGACGGGGCTTTCTTT.

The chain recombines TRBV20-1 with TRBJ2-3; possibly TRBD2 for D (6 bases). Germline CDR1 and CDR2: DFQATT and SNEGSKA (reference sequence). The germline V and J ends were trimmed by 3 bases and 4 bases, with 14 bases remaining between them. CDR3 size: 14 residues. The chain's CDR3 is CSASGGVAADTQYF. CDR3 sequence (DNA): TGCAGTGCTAGTGGCGGGGTGGCTGCAGATACGCAGTATTTT.

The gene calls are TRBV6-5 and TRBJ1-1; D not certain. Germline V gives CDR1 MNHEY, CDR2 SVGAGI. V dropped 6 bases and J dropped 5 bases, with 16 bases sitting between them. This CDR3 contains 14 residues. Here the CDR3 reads CASSVFLGGTEAFF. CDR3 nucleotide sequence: TGTGCCAGCAGCGTATTCTTGGGAGGGACTGAAGCTTTCTTT.

CDR3 bases: TGTGCCACCAGTGAACCTACAGGGGCACGAGCTTTCTTT. It specifies CATSEPTGARAFF. The chain carries TRBV24-1 and TRBJ1-1, with 7 bases fitting TRBD1. The CDR3 is made up of 13 amino acids. V dropped 4 bases and J dropped 10; count of bases not matched to a gene: 8. Looked up from germline, CDR1 is KGHDR and CDR2 is SFDVKD.